Listed below are T cell receptor beta chains from one sample, sequenced in a study of T cell responses to AZD1222 COVID-19 vaccine. The protocol was immunoSEQ multiplex PCR, while the TCRdb copy is restricted to in-frame clones and leaves out a portion. The sample yields fewer than 70,000 clones, roughly 80% seen once. The material sequenced was peripheral blood, taken 28 days after the second AZD1222 dose. Every receptor here comes from an adult who received the AZD1222 COVID-19 vaccine. Each CDR3 is given with its conserved first and last residue. Rows give clone size only sometimes, using once, few, many, or a class for an expanded clone.

clone_size	v_call	j_call	cdr3_aa
.	TRBV19	TRBJ1-1	CASRDRDLRTEAFF
.	TRBV7-2	TRBJ1-5	CASSYPPGGGNQPQHF
.	TRBV3-1/TRBV3-2	TRBJ2-3	CASSQDSGALTDTQYF
once	TRBV30	TRBJ1-4	CAWSPGGRSEKLFF
once	TRBV3-1/TRBV3-2	TRBJ1-2	CASSHAAGSSNYGYTF
.	TRBV6-5	TRBJ2-7	CASSLRDSYEQYF
.	TRBV5-4	TRBJ2-6	CASSLGEFSGANVLTF
.	TRBV5-6	TRBJ1-4	CASSSGQWEKLFF
.	TRBV19	TRBJ2-1	CASSIRTGYNEQFF
.	TRBV12-3/TRBV12-4	TRBJ1-2	CASSFEDLYGYTF
.	TRBV2	TRBJ2-7	CASSDLGVGEQYF
.	TRBV6-5	TRBJ1-1	CASRDQGDPAEAFF
.	TRBV5-1	TRBJ2-1	CASSLHTGQGDNEQFF
once	TRBV7-2	TRBJ1-5	CASSPGLTGQPQHF
.	TRBV3-1/TRBV3-2	TRBJ1-5	CASSQVGDQPQHF
.	TRBV28	TRBJ2-2	CASGERGVAGELFF
.	TRBV19	TRBJ1-1	CASSWDDLPGGTEAFF
.	TRBV12-3/TRBV12-4	TRBJ2-5	CASSLARDETQYF
once	TRBV18	TRBJ1-1	CASSLQGESTEAFF
.	TRBV12-3/TRBV12-4	TRBJ1-1	CASSLGRNTEAFF
.	TRBV11-2	TRBJ2-2	CASSLVGTGGRANTGELFF
.	TRBV14	TRBJ2-7	CASSQGNRNEQYF
.	TRBV10-3	TRBJ2-2	CAISGQGSKGGELFF
.	TRBV7-8	TRBJ1-5	CASSLRADRSNQPQHF
.	TRBV27	TRBJ1-1	CASSLSGAYTEAFF
.	TRBV6-5	TRBJ2-2	CATEGDRVGSGELFF
.	TRBV11-3	TRBJ2-5	CASSSPIGYKETQYF
.	TRBV6-5	TRBJ2-5	CASTYQRPGGETQYF
few	TRBV2	TRBJ1-2	CASSGAGQLYGYTF
.	TRBV23-1	TRBJ2-1	CASSRGTSGEGEQFF
.	TRBV6-5	TRBJ1-2	CASSDRVGYTF
few	TRBV7-2	TRBJ1-3	CASSLAGVGNTIYF
.	TRBV19	TRBJ1-1	CASTWGGPGHTEAFF
.	TRBV28	TRBJ1-2	CASSIPGTLYDYTF
once	TRBV10-3	TRBJ2-4	CAITYAGETSQNIQYF
.	TRBV11-2	TRBJ2-2	CASSPAGGGGELFF
few	TRBV11-1	TRBJ2-7	CASSHPPAYEQYF
.	TRBV2	TRBJ1-1	CASGPEAGSTEAFF
once	TRBV11-1	TRBJ2-7	CASSPGQGGEQYF
.	TRBV5-1	TRBJ2-7	CASSLTGSSQFTYEQYF
.	TRBV7-2	TRBJ1-4	CASSLVGKANEKLFF
once	TRBV19	TRBJ1-6	CATGGIELSPLHF
.	TRBV14	TRBJ2-1	CASSQYGTSGGDNEQFF
.	TRBV23-1	TRBJ1-5	CASSQSGPSSHGNQPQHF
.	TRBV5-8	TRBJ2-2	CASSLLLRVTGELFF
.	TRBV11-2	TRBJ2-5	CASSLDGITGETQYF
.	TRBV6-2/TRBV6-3	TRBJ2-2	CASSQGQGVFLPQPGELFF
.	TRBV29-1	TRBJ1-1	CSVVKGSSTEAFF
once	TRBV4-2	TRBJ1-1	CASSQDPERLNTEAFF
.	TRBV24-1	TRBJ2-3	CATSETSGETDTQYF
.	TRBV6-5	TRBJ2-5	CASSYGDIGEQETQYF
.	TRBV7-8	TRBJ1-6	CASSLGGASRPLHF
.	TRBV6-6	TRBJ1-2	CASSPPGSLEGYTF
.	TRBV10-3	TRBJ2-5	CAISESDRWGTQYF
.	TRBV30	TRBJ1-1	CAWSTGPIRTEAFF
.	TRBV5-8	TRBJ1-5	CASSPTGTDNQPQHF
.	TRBV6-6	TRBJ1-1	CASIWSGDTEAFF
.	TRBV5-1	TRBJ1-6	CASSSTAGTGYSSPLHF